This T cell receptor beta chain was sequenced for a study of chemoradiotherapy in HPV16-positive cancers. TCRdb keeps only in-frame clones here, not all; method: immunoSEQ multiplex PCR. The profile shows 950 or so clones, roughly 86% of them singletons. The germline V gene encodes CDR1 SGHVS and CDR2 FQNEAQ. The V end lost 0 bases, the J end lost 1 base, and 8 bases lay between the germline ends. This CDR3 is 15 amino acids long. Source: tumor tissue, taken from a patient who underwent chemoradiotherapy. The gene calls are TRBV7-8 and TRBJ2-3; unclear D gene. This sequence was found in a human donor with HPV-associated anogenital cancer. The DNA for the CDR3 is TGTGCCAGCAGCTTAGCAGGCTGGGGCACAGATACGCAGTATTTT. As protein: CASSLAGWGTDTQYF. Together with reference TRBV7-8 and TRBJ2-3, the CDR3 gives the full variable domain: GAGVSQSPRYKVAKRGQDVALRCDPISGHVSLFWYQQALGQGPEFLTYFQNEAQLDKSGLPSDRFFAERPEGSVSTLKIQRTQQEDSAVYLCASSLAGWGTDTQYFGPGTRLTVL.